These 15 T cell receptor beta chains share one sample of origin, sequenced in a study of cytomegalovirus exposure and HLA in healthy donors. Use of 60 Vbeta and 13 Jbeta primers characterized the PCR. TCRdb's table, derived via immunoSEQ multiplex PCR, lists solely in-frame clones and lacks some. The sample lists about 160,000 clones, 80% seen once, with around 6.9% in the top ten. Source material: PBMCs. These receptors were obtained from a male donor in good health and CMV-seropositive.

The rearrangement joins TRBV9 to TRBJ1-3, with TRBD1 matching over 8 bases. The CDR3 runs 17 residues. The V gene end was trimmed by 3 bases and the J gene end by 4 bases; junction bases not matched to a gene: 12. The germline V gene has CDR1 SGDLS and CDR2 YYNGEE. The chain's CDR3 is CASSATIPDRAGNTIYF. The CDR3 bases are TGTGCCAGCAGCGCCACTATACCGGACAGGGCGGGAAACACCATATATTTT.

Notes on this clone: Mismatch with germline at one junction end may stem from a read error. The rearrangement joins TRBV7-9 to TRBJ2-3; no clear D gene. The CDR3 contains 11 residues. The germline V gene has CDR1 SEHNR and CDR2 FQNEAQ (reference sequence). The CDR3 nucleotides read TGTTCCAGCAGCCCGACAGATACGCAGTATTTT. Its protein is CSSSPTDTQYF. The variable domain in full, completed from reference TRBV7-9 and TRBJ2-3, reads DTGVSQNPRHKITKRGQNVTFRCDPISEHNRLYWYRQTLGQGPEFLTYFQNEAQLEKSRLLSDRFSAERPKGSFSTLEIQRTEQGDSAMYLCSSSPTDTQYFGPGTRLTVL.

As concerns this clone: Distinct nucleotide sequences in the sample also encode this CDR3. The rearrangement uses TRBV12-2 and TRBJ2-1; the table's D gene call, TRBD2, was not cross checked with the DNA. TRBV12-2 is a pseudogene segment. CDR3 length: 15 amino acids. The CDR3 nucleotides are TGTGCAAGTCGCACACAGGGGCTAGCGGGAGATGAGCAGTTCTTC. This translates into CASRTQGLAGDEQFF.

V and J are TRBV6-1 and TRBJ1-2; TRBD1 aligns across 9 bases. CDR3 size: 14 residues. Trimming took 6 bases from V and 2 from J; bases not matched to a gene: 4. From germline, CDR1 is MNHNS and CDR2 SASEGT. In nucleotides, the CDR3 is TGTGCCAGCAGCCGGGACAGGGAAAACTATGGCTACACCTTC. This codes for CASSRDRENYGYTF.

A few counts support this clone. The chain joins TRBV5-1 to TRBJ2-5; 7 positions match TRBD1. J gave up 0 bases and V 6 bases, and 11 bases lay outside the gene matches. Germline loops: CDR1 SGHRS, CDR2 YFSETQ. The CDR3 runs 16 residues. The CDR3 region is CASTRTGQANQETQYF. The DNA of the CDR3 is TGCGCCAGCACGAGGACCGGACAGGCGAACCAAGAGACCCAGTACTTC.

The chain combines TRBV28 with TRBJ1-6; D is undetermined. CDR3 length equals 14 residues. Per germline, CDR1 MDHEN and CDR2 SYDVKM. Deletions cut 4 bases from V and 3 bases from J, with 7 bases between. The CDR3 region is CASSSQSYNSPLHF. The CDR3, as DNA: TGTGCCAGCAGTTCACAGAGCTATAATTCACCCCTCCACTTT. The full variable domain, with the rest looked up from reference TRBV28 and TRBJ1-6, is DVKVTQSSRYLVKRTGEKVFLECVQDMDHENMFWYRQDPGLGLRLIYFSYDVKMKEKGDIPEGYSVSREKKERFSLILESASTNQTSMYLCASSSQSYNSPLHFGNGTRLTVT.

The chain carries TRBV7-6 and TRBJ2-1, with D maybe TRBD1 (6 bases). CDR3 size: 15 residues. The germline V gene encodes CDR1 SGHVS and CDR2 FNYEAQ. The V and J ends lost 1 base and 6 bases respectively, with 13 bases between them. In nucleotides, the CDR3 is TGTGCCAGCAGCTTAGGTGGCAGGGGAGTCAATGAGCAGTTCTTC. It codes for CASSLGGRGVNEQFF.

The V call is TRBV11-2, the J call TRBJ2-1; tentative D call: TRBD2 (5 bases). This CDR3 spans 15 amino acids. CDR1 and CDR2 from the germline V gene are SGHAT and FQNNGV. V dropped 4 bases and J dropped 7 bases, with 17 bases sitting between them. The CDR3 coding sequence is TGTGCCAGCAGCTCTCGTACTAGTTACGGGAATGAGCAGTTCTTC. The encoded protein is CASSSRTSYGNEQFF.

The genes are TRBV5-1 and TRBJ2-3; TRBD2 matches 7 bases. This CDR3 contains 13 residues. Trimming removed 7 bases from V and 2 bases from J; junction bases left unmatched: 4. Germline assignment: CDR1 SGHRS and CDR2 YFSETQ. CDR3 DNA sequence: TGCGCCAGCCGGCGGGGGATCACAGATACGCAGTATTTT. Its translation: CASRRGITDTQYF.

As regards this clone: The junction shows a germline mismatch at one end, possibly a read error. The CDR3 protein is CSSSPLSSGQETQYF. Written as DNA, the CDR3 is TGTTCCAGCAGCCCATTATCTAGCGGTCAAGAGACCCAGTACTTC. The chain combines TRBV7-9 with TRBJ2-5; 7 bases are shared with TRBD2. The germline gives CDR1 SEHNR, CDR2 FQNEAQ (reference sequence). This CDR3 has 15 residues. Full variable domain (rest looked up from reference TRBV7-9 and TRBJ2-5): DTGVSQNPRHKITKRGQNVTFRCDPISEHNRLYWYRQTLGQGPEFLTYFQNEAQLEKSRLLSDRFSAERPKGSFSTLEIQRTEQGDSAMYLCSSSPLSSGQETQYFGPGTRLLVL.

The J gene is TRBJ2-3, the V gene TRBV5-1; D is perhaps TRBD2 (6 bases). CDR1 and CDR2 from the germline V gene are SGHRS and YFSETQ. The CDR3 runs to 16 residues. The ends were cut back, 4 bases at V and 4 bases at J, with 19 bases in the middle. CDR3 protein: CASSPLWEERPDTQYF. The CDR3 bases are TGCGCCAGCAGCCCTCTGTGGGAGGAGAGGCCAGATACGCAGTATTTT.

The chain links TRBV4-2 to TRBJ1-4; D is undetermined. Germline-derived CDR1 and CDR2 are LGHNA and YNFKEQ. The V and J ends lost 4 bases and 0 bases respectively, with 21 bases between them. The length of the CDR3 is 19 residues. CDR3 in amino acids: CASSPLLWTEEATNEKLFF. In nucleotides, the CDR3 is TGTGCCAGCAGCCCCCTTTTATGGACCGAGGAGGCAACTAATGAAAAACTGTTTTTT.

The CDR3 here is CASGGDYGYTF. The CDR3 nucleotides read TGTGCCAGCGGAGGTGACTATGGCTACACCTTC. The chain uses TRBV6-5 and TRBJ1-2; D is uncertain. V was clipped by 8 bases and J by 3 bases, with 7 bases between them. The CDR3 sequence is 11 residues long. The V gene's germline CDR1 is MNHEY and CDR2 SVGAGI.

The sample holds a few counts of this clone. The chain is built from TRBV21-1 and TRBJ2-7; TRBD1, the table's D call, lacks a check against the DNA. TRBV21-1 is described as a pseudogene. The length of the CDR3 is 14 residues. The CDR3 sequence: CASSAGTGNHEQYF. The CDR3 region has the DNA TGTGCCAGCAGCGCCGGGACAGGGAATCACGAGCAGTACTTC.

This sequence joins TRBV27 and TRBJ2-6; D is ambiguous. The CDR3 contains 16 residues. V lost 8 bases, J lost 1 base, and 15 bases lay in between. Germline V gene sequence: CDR1 MNHEY, CDR2 SMNVEV (reference sequence). CDR3 loop: CASLQWPPSGANVLTF. The DNA for the CDR3 is TGTGCCAGCTTACAGTGGCCCCCTTCTGGGGCCAACGTCCTGACTTTC.